This T cell receptor beta chain stems from a study of T-cell memory formation after mild COVID-19. Overall study: For the most part, TCR clusters were specific to one donor.

This clonotype was recorded at least ten times. The antigen remains undetermined. Trimming shortened V by 3 bases and J by 0 bases, and 9 bases separated the two germline ends. This CDR3 spans 16 amino acids. Per the germline V gene, CDR1 is SEHNR and CDR2 is FQNEAQ (reference sequence). Points from the study as a whole: Day 15 to 85 contracting clones showed balanced CD4/CD8; later expanders leaned CD4+. Researchers found some responding clones in pre-infection memory, a sign that cross-reactive memory joined. Confirmation was lacking for SARS-CoV-2 specificity of second-wave clones that peaked on day 37.

One entry per CDR3 protein results from TCRdb running MiXCR on the 5' RACE reads. The sample includes about 130,000 distinct CDR3 sequences, roughly 6% of them seen just once. The chain employs TRBV7-9 and TRBJ2-6; D not certain. Source material: PBMCs or a T cell subset sorted from them (not recorded which). The receptor comes from an adult woman who had mild COVID-19 (a few samples of this study predate the infection). Cell type and time point are not known. DNA of the CDR3: TGTGCCAGCAGCTTCTACAGCCACTCTGGGGCCAACGTCCTGACTTTC. This translates into CASSFYSHSGANVLTF. Full variable domain (remainder filled in from reference TRBV7-9 and TRBJ2-6): DTGVSQNPRHKITKRGQNVTFRCDPISEHNRLYWYRQTLGQGPEFLTYFQNEAQLEKSRLLSDRFSAERPKGSFSTLEIQRTEQGDSAMYLCASSFYSHSGANVLTFGAGSRLTVL.